The source of this TCR beta chain is a study of T cells in Graves' hyperthyroidism and ophthalmopathy. Amplification targeted TCR beta CDR3 regions from RNA transcripts. The study used the HTBI primer set for a first-round RT-PCR of the TCR CDR3. Using its own MiXCR run on the multiplex PCR reads, TCRdb lists one record per CDR3 protein. This sample carries roughly 500,000 distinct CDR3 sequences, approximately 22% of them seen once, and the ten largest clones take about 53%. CDR3 size: 13 residues. V lost 0 bases and J 6 bases, leaving 8 bases between the germline ends. Germline V gives CDR1 MNHNY, CDR2 SVGAGI (reference sequence). This clonotype was counted only a few times.

The chain recombines TRBV6-6 with TRBJ2-5; no reliable D call. Material: blood. The receptor was isolated from a woman in her 70s with Graves' ophthalmopathy. The CDR3 coding sequence is TGTGCCAGCAGTTACTCAGCTTGGAAGACCCAGTACTTC. Its protein is CASSYSAWKTQYF.